The clone carrying this T cell receptor beta chain came up a few times. What it binds is unknown. These data are taken from a study of T-cell memory formation after mild COVID-19. Study-wide results and caveats: The finding that pre-infection memory included some responding clones suggested that cross-reactive memory joined.

Germline V gene sequence: CDR1 SGHRS, CDR2 YFSETQ. Trimming took off 1 base at V and 5 bases at J, with 10 bases between the two ends. The CDR3 is 13 residues long. One entry per CDR3 protein results from TCRdb running MiXCR on the 5' RACE reads. The sample has roughly 250,000 distinct CDR3 sequences, approximately 16% seen once. Sequencing was carried out using PBMCs or a T cell subset sorted from them (not recorded which). The rearrangement uses TRBV5-1 and TRBJ2-7; maybe TRBD2 (6 bases). This TCR came from a man younger than 35 who had mild COVID-19 (a few samples of this study predate the infection). Cell type and time point are not known. CDR3: CASSLPGRNEQYF. The CDR3 coding sequence is TGCGCCAGCAGCTTGCCGGGGAGGAACGAGCAGTACTTC.